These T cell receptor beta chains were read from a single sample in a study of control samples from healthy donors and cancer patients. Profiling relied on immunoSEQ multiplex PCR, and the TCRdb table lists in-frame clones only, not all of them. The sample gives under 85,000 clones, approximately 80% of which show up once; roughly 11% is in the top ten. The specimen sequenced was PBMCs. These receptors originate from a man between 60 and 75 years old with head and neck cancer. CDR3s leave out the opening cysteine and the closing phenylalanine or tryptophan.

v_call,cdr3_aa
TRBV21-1,ASSKAGPDEQF
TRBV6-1,ASSEDFGREQY
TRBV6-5,ASSYSTGTYGEQY
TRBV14,ASSQESGGYEKLF
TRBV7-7,ASRAGTGNTGELF
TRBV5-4,ASSLQGAEETQY
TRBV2,ASSEALGGVNEKLF
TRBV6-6,ASTQTRTAYNEQF
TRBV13,ASSFGIRGEKLF
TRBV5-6,ASSFGRLTGELF
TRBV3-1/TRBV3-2,ASSQGQGQVSGYT
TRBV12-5,ASGLVGQGQAKNIQY
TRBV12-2,ASRLLQGFPF
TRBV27,ASSFFLGTEAF
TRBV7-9,ASSFGLTIYEQY
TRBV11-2,ASSLGGGRIPYEQY
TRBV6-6,ASSYGLLGGLSEQY
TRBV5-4,ASSLQQAKGEQF
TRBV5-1,ASSLGHPASTDTQY
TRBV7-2,ASSLETGGNQPQH
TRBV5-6,ASSLVGTSGPSYEQY
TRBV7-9,ASSFGLAGGPRDTQY
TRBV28,ASSSGDRNEKLF
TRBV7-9,ASSLGDRVIDYGYT
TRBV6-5,ASSSGTQRVNEQF
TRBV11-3,ASSLDQWTNAF
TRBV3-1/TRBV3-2,ASFSLGGSQETQY
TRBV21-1,ASSKAGIIAGEWAGELF
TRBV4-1,ASSQPGRTRSYEQY
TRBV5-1,ASRDGRAMETQY
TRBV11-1,ASSLVSGQGSHEQY
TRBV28,ASSLDGRGIYGYT
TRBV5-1,ASSSGWQAQSGNTIY
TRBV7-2,ASIESSGYSYEQY
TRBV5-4,ASSTQGARNEQF
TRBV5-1,ASSLATGLDYGYT
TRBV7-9,ASSRGTGELF
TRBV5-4,ASSWLAGGEETQY
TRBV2,ASSGDSKETQY
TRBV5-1,ASRGGTGGGGTEAF
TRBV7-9,ASSSTGVAYGYT
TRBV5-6,ASSRDLYTGELF
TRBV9,ASSVGDTQY